These T cell receptor beta chains were read from a single sample in a study of tumor-infiltrating lymphocytes in primary liver carcinoma. TCRdb independently ran MiXCR on the multiplex PCR reads; one entry per CDR3 protein. This table has approximately 80,000 distinct CDR3 sequences, approximately 62% appearing once. The sequenced material came from tumor-adjacent normal liver tissue. These receptors came from a man between 40 and 49 years old with primary liver carcinoma and hepatitis B virus infection. The CDR3 runs from the conserved cysteine through the conserved F or W. The D gene is left open where the match is weak. A row's size may be missing; if present it is once, few, many or a size class.

abundance: many
d_gene: TRBD1
j_gene: TRBJ1-6
v_gene: TRBV10-2
CDR3nt: TGCGCCAGCAGTGAGGGACAGGGTGCCTATAATTCACCCCTCCACTTT
CDR3aa: CASSEGQGAYNSPLHF

abundance: many
d_gene: NA
j_gene: TRBJ2-6
v_gene: TRBV6-2/TRBV6-3
CDR3nt: TGTGCCAGCAGTTACCCTGTTGGTGCCGGGGCCAACGTCCTGACTTTC
CDR3aa: CASSYPVGAGANVLTF

abundance: NA
d_gene: TRBD1
j_gene: TRBJ1-5
v_gene: TRBV29-1
CDR3nt: TGCAGTTTTGAGGGGGACAGCCGTTTTAGTTTGGGGTACGACAAGAGCAATCAGTCCCAGCATTTT
CDR3aa: CSFEGDSRFSLGYDKSNQSQHF

abundance: NA
d_gene: NA
j_gene: TRBJ2-2
v_gene: TRBV19
CDR3nt: TGTGCCAGTACCACCAAGGGGACACTTAACACCGGGGAGCTGTTTTTT
CDR3aa: CASTTKGTLNTGELFF

abundance: NA
d_gene: NA
j_gene: TRBJ2-7
v_gene: TRBV4-1
CDR3nt: TGCGCCAGCAGCCAAAAGAGGACCTCCAGCGCACTAACGAACAAGCAGTACTTC
CDR3aa: CASSQKRTSSALTNKQYF

abundance: NA
d_gene: NA
j_gene: TRBJ2-7
v_gene: TRBV14
CDR3nt: TGTGCCGGCAGTCCTACGGGGGCGCCTGGGGAGCAGTACTTC
CDR3aa: CAGSPTGAPGEQYF

abundance: many
d_gene: NA
j_gene: TRBJ2-5
v_gene: TRBV6-2/TRBV6-3
CDR3nt: TGTGCCAGCAGTTGGGGAGTTGAGACCCAGTACTTC
CDR3aa: CASSWGVETQYF

abundance: NA
d_gene: NA
j_gene: TRBJ2-3
v_gene: TRBV5-1
CDR3nt: TGCGCCAGCAGCCCCCCCTGCGGCACAGATACGCAGTATTTT
CDR3aa: CASSPPCGTDTQYF

abundance: few
d_gene: TRBD1
j_gene: TRBJ2-7
v_gene: TRBV6-5
CDR3nt: TGTGCCAGCAGTTTTGGACAGGGAAGAGCCTACGAGCAGTACTTC
CDR3aa: CASSFGQGRAYEQYF

abundance: NA
d_gene: TRBD2
j_gene: TRBJ2-7
v_gene: TRBV5-1
CDR3nt: TGCGCCAACAGCCCCGGTCTAGCGGGAGGGACTAACTACGAGCAGTACTTC
CDR3aa: CANSPGLAGGTNYEQYF

abundance: once
d_gene: TRBD2
j_gene: TRBJ2-3
v_gene: TRBV5-1
CDR3nt: TGCGTCAGCAGCACGGGACTAGCGGACCCTACAGATACGCAGTATTTT
CDR3aa: CVSSTGLADPTDTQYF

abundance: NA
d_gene: TRBD1
j_gene: TRBJ2-5
v_gene: TRBV10-3
CDR3nt: TGTGCCACAGCCTGGGACAGCCAAGAGACCCAGTACTTC
CDR3aa: CATAWDSQETQYF

abundance: few
d_gene: TRBD2
j_gene: TRBJ2-3
v_gene: TRBV29-1
CDR3nt: TGCAGCTGTAGCGGGAGTAGCACAGATACGCAGTATTTT
CDR3aa: CSCSGSSTDTQYF

abundance: NA
d_gene: TRBD2
j_gene: TRBJ2-3
v_gene: TRBV10-3
CDR3nt: TGTGTCATCAGTGAGTCATGGACTAGCGGGCCAGATACGCAGTGTTTT
CDR3aa: CVISESWTSGPDTQCF

abundance: NA
d_gene: NA
j_gene: TRBJ2-3
v_gene: TRBV11-2
CDR3nt: TGTGCCAGCAGCTTAGTGGGGGGGCAGGCAGATACGCAGTATTTT
CDR3aa: CASSLVGGQADTQYF

abundance: NA
d_gene: NA
j_gene: TRBJ2-1
v_gene: TRBV6-6
CDR3nt: TGTGCCTGCAGTCATGGGGCCTTTACCTTAGATGAGCAGTTCTTC
CDR3aa: CACSHGAFTLDEQFF

abundance: few
d_gene: TRBD2
j_gene: TRBJ2-1
v_gene: TRBV4-1
CDR3nt: TGCGCCAGCAGCCAACTCGGGACTAGCGAGTACAATGAGCAGTTCTTC
CDR3aa: CASSQLGTSEYNEQFF

abundance: NA
d_gene: NA
j_gene: TRBJ1-1
v_gene: TRBV28
CDR3nt: TGTGCCAGCATAACCGGACAGCAGGGGAAGACTGAAGCTTTCTTT
CDR3aa: CASITGQQGKTEAFF

abundance: many
d_gene: NA
j_gene: TRBJ2-1
v_gene: TRBV5-1
CDR3nt: TGCGCCAGCAGCGCTGAGTGGACCTCAAATGAGCAGTTCTTC
CDR3aa: CASSAEWTSNEQFF

abundance: many
d_gene: TRBD1
j_gene: TRBJ2-7
v_gene: TRBV24-1
CDR3nt: TGTGCCACCAGCTGGACAGGGCACTTCTCCTACGAGCAGTACTTC
CDR3aa: CATSWTGHFSYEQYF

abundance: NA
d_gene: NA
j_gene: TRBJ2-1
v_gene: TRBV6-5
CDR3nt: TGTGCCAGCAGTCCCGGAACACTGTCCTACAATGGGCAGTTCTTC
CDR3aa: CASSPGTLSYNGQFF

abundance: NA
d_gene: NA
j_gene: TRBJ1-1
v_gene: TRBV29-1
CDR3nt: TGCAGCGTTTTAAGGAGCTCAGGCTCCGAAGCTCTCTTT
CDR3aa: CSVLRSSGSEALF

abundance: few
d_gene: TRBD2
j_gene: TRBJ2-5
v_gene: TRBV5-1
CDR3nt: TGCGCCAGCAGTCCGGATAGCGGGAGTCAAGAGACCCAGTACTTC
CDR3aa: CASSPDSGSQETQYF

abundance: NA
d_gene: NA
j_gene: TRBJ1-1
v_gene: TRBV11-2
CDR3nt: TGTGCCAGCAGCCGAGGCAGGGCATGGATCTTCGCTGAGGCTTTCTTT
CDR3aa: CASSRGRAWIFAEAFF

abundance: once
d_gene: NA
j_gene: TRBJ1-3
v_gene: TRBV29-1
CDR3nt: TGCAGCATTGAAAGAGCGGGGACTGGAAACACCATATATTTC
CDR3aa: CSIERAGTGNTIYF

abundance: once
d_gene: TRBD2
j_gene: TRBJ2-5
v_gene: TRBV11-2
CDR3nt: TGTGGCAGCAGCTTAGCGAGACTAGCCATGGGAAAAAAAGAGACTCAGTACTTC
CDR3aa: CGSSLARLAMGKKETQYF

abundance: NA
d_gene: TRBD1
j_gene: TRBJ2-7
v_gene: TRBV4-3
CDR3nt: TGCGCCAGCAGCCAAGAAGCACCCGGGACAGGGCGGTACGAGCAGTACTTC
CDR3aa: CASSQEAPGTGRYEQYF

abundance: NA
d_gene: TRBD2
j_gene: TRBJ2-7
v_gene: TRBV10-3
CDR3nt: TGTGCCATCCGTGGAGTAGCGGGATACGAACAGTACTTC
CDR3aa: CAIRGVAGYEQYF

abundance: once
d_gene: NA
j_gene: TRBJ2-1
v_gene: TRBV5-6
CDR3nt: TGTGCCAACACCGGAGGACCGACCAACGAGCAGTTCTTC
CDR3aa: CANTGGPTNEQFF